Below, 27 T cell receptor beta chains from the same sample are listed, as sequenced in a study of read filtering for tumor transcriptome and immune sequencing. Molecular barcoded adaptors covering alpha/delta and beta/gamma chains were used on approximately 400 ng RNA. In TCRdb, the reads were re-called with MiXCR into one record per CDR3 protein. In the table there are around 30,000 distinct CDR3 sequences, about 18% of which are singletons. Sequenced material: a population of CD138-negative cells sorted from bone marrow. The origin of the receptors is a donor at least 40 years old with multiple myeloma.

In this sample, this clonotype turned up many times. The chain combines TRBV28 with TRBJ2-6, with TRBD2 as a possible D gene (6 bases). V shed 2 bases and J shed 0 bases, with 8 bases lying between them. The germline gives CDR1 MDHEN, CDR2 SYDVKM. CDR3 length: 16 residues. The CDR3 nucleotides read TGTGCCAGCAGTTTAATGGGGGGCTCTGGGGCCAACGTCCTGACTTTC. This sequence encodes CASSLMGGSGANVLTF. The variable domain in full, completed from reference TRBV28 and TRBJ2-6, reads DVKVTQSSRYLVKRTGEKVFLECVQDMDHENMFWYRQDPGLGLRLIYFSYDVKMKEKGDIPEGYSVSREKKERFSLILESASTNQTSMYLCASSLMGGSGANVLTFGAGSRLTVL.

This clonotype was observed at least ten times. The CDR3 reads CASSLAYRLAGGRQQFF. In DNA form, the CDR3 reads TGTGCCAGCAGCTTAGCGTACCGGCTAGCGGGGGGGCGTCAGCAGTTCTTC. The rearrangement joins TRBV7-2 to TRBJ2-1, with 12 positions matching TRBD2. The V segment lost 0 bases and the J segment 11 bases; nucleotides outside the gene matches: 11. In germline, CDR1 is SGHTA, CDR2 FQGNSA. The CDR3 extends over 17 amino acids.

In its sample, this clonotype was seen many times. The chain links TRBV9 to TRBJ1-6; no clear D. CDR1 is SGDLS, CDR2 YYNGEE, per germline. The CDR3 is 12 amino acids. The V end lost 6 bases, the J end lost 10 bases, and 11 bases lay between the germline ends. The CDR3 DNA follows: TGTGCCAGCAACCTGGCAGGATCACCCCTCCACTTT. Translation: CASNLAGSPLHF.

This clonotype was counted many times. The J gene is TRBJ2-3, the V gene TRBV20-1, with 12 bases identical to TRBD2. The V gene end was trimmed by 5 bases and the J gene end by 2 bases; junction bases not matched to a gene: 8. The germline gives CDR1 DFQATT, CDR2 SNEGSKA (reference sequence). This CDR3 has 16 amino acids. CDR3 nucleotide sequence: TGCAGTGCTTACCCCCTAGCGGGAGGGCACACAGATACGCAGTATTTT. Translation: CSAYPLAGGHTDTQYF.

Points on this clonotype: This could be a read error, since a much larger clone is one nucleotide away. The chain employs TRBV28 and TRBJ1-4, with D possibly being TRBD1 (6 bases). Germline CDR1 reads MDHEN; CDR2 reads SYDVKM. The ends were cut back, 5 bases at V and 5 bases at J, with 12 bases in the middle. This CDR3 has 14 amino acids. The CDR3 DNA sequence: TGTGCCAGCAGTCTCAGGACAGAGAATGAAAAACTGTTTTTT. Its translation is CASSLRTENEKLFF. Complete variable domain (other parts from reference TRBV28 and TRBJ1-4): DVKVTQSSRYLVKRTGEKVFLECVQDMDHENMFWYRQDPGLGLRLIYFSYDVKMKEKGDIPEGYSVSREKKERFSLILESASTNQTSMYLCASSLRTENEKLFFGSGTQLSVL.

The table lists this clonotype with many counts. The chain is built from TRBV29-1 and TRBJ2-5, with 8 bases lining up with TRBD1. CDR1 is SQVTM, CDR2 ANQGSEA, per germline. V was clipped by 7 bases and J by 1 base; unmatched bases: 8. The CDR3 has 14 amino acids. This chain's CDR3 is CSAAGTGSQETQYF. The CDR3 coding sequence is TGCAGCGCCGCCGGGACAGGTTCCCAAGAGACCCAGTACTTC. Full variable domain (missing parts from reference TRBV29-1 and TRBJ2-5): SAVISQKPSRDICQRGTSLTIQCQVDSQVTMMFWYRQQPGQSLTLIATANQGSEATYESGFVIDKFPISRPNLTFSTLTVSNMSPEDSSIYLCSAAGTGSQETQYFGPGTRLLVL.

Worth noting for this clonotype: A far larger clone is one nucleotide away, so this likely arose from a read error. V is TRBV12-3 or TRBV12-4 and J is TRBJ2-5; D may be TRBD1 or TRBD2 (5 bases each). V was shortened by 1 base and J by 10 bases, with 19 bases between the two germline ends. This CDR3 has 15 residues. The CDR3 here is CASSLGQGAVEGQYF. In nucleotides, the CDR3 is TGTGCCAGCAGTTTAGGACAAGGGGCAGTTGAGGGCCAGTACTTC.

This clonotype was found many times. The V call is TRBV23-1, the J call TRBJ2-6, with D perhaps TRBD1 (6 bases). TRBV23-1 is an open reading frame, and its role is uncertain. V gave up 4 bases and J gave up 0 bases, with 13 bases separating them. This CDR3 is 17 amino acids long. CDR3 residues: CASSPGQSSSGANVLTF. The CDR3 DNA follows: TGCGCCAGCAGTCCCGGACAGTCCAGCTCTGGGGCCAACGTCCTGACTTTC.

This clonotype was recorded many times. The V and J genes are TRBV5-4 and TRBJ2-1; the match to TRBD2 covers 12 bases. This CDR3 is 14 amino acids long. Unmatched junction bases numbered 4, after V lost 3 bases and J lost 9 bases. Germline-derived CDR1 and CDR2 are SGHNT and YYREEE (reference sequence). This CDR3 reads CASSSRTSGIEQFF. The CDR3 DNA is TGTGCCAGCAGCTCTCGGACTAGCGGGATTGAGCAGTTCTTC.

This clonotype was counted a few times. V usage is TRBV4-2 and J usage is TRBJ1-2; the match to TRBD1 covers 8 bases. The CDR3 consists of 15 residues. Losses at the gene ends were 1 base for V and 4 bases for J; bases not matched to a gene: 5. Germline CDR1 and CDR2: LGHNA and YNFKEQ. The CDR3 bases are TGTGCCAGCAGCCAAGTAACAGGGGGTACCTATGGCTACACCTTC. Its protein product is CASSQVTGGTYGYTF.

In this sample, this clonotype turned up a few times. The germline gene is not matched at one end of the junction; a read error may be the cause. The chain employs TRBV7-9 and TRBJ1-5; D gene unclear. Germline loops: CDR1 SEHNR, CDR2 FQNEAQ (reference sequence). The CDR3 is 12 residues long. The CDR3 loop reads CTSSLNNQPQHF. The CDR3 DNA follows: TGTACCAGCAGCTTAAATAATCAGCCCCAGCATTTT.

The chain carries TRBV7-9 and TRBJ2-1; D is possibly TRBD2 (5 bases). Germline CDR1 and CDR2: SEHNR and FQNEAQ (reference sequence). This CDR3 spans 15 amino acids. Trimming removed 9 bases from V and 8 bases from J, with 23 bases in between. The CDR3 bases are TGTGCCAGAATCTTAGCGCGGTTAGTGGAGGATGAGCAGTTCTTC. Translated: CARILARLVEDEQFF.

This clonotype was counted at least ten times. The J gene is TRBJ2-5, the V gene TRBV20-1; 9 bases agree with TRBD1. J gave up 1 base and V 0 bases, and 6 bases lay outside the gene matches. The CDR3 has 16 amino acids. Germline V CDR1 and CDR2: DFQATT, SNEGSKA (reference sequence). In DNA form, the CDR3 reads TGCAGTGCTAGAGATTTCGGACAGGGGCTCCAAGAGACCCAGTACTTC. The encoded protein is CSARDFGQGLQETQYF.

This clonotype was counted many times. The chain has TRBV20-1 and TRBJ2-1, with a tentative D call TRBD1 (6 bases). The germline V gene encodes CDR1 DFQATT and CDR2 SNEGSKA (reference sequence). The CDR3 is 11 residues long. The CDR3 sequence is CGPQQGNEQFF. As DNA, the CDR3 is TGCGGACCCCAACAGGGCAATGAGCAGTTCTTC.

This clonotype occurred many times. The V and J genes are TRBV20-1 and TRBJ2-7; no clear D gene. Trimming shortened V by 2 bases and J by 6 bases, and 11 bases separated the two germline ends. This CDR3 is built from 12 residues. The germline V gene has CDR1 DFQATT and CDR2 SNEGSKA (reference sequence). CDR3 DNA: TGCAGTGCTAGACCATCCCTGGGCGAGCAGTACTTC. It specifies CSARPSLGEQYF.

This clonotype was observed at least ten times. This chain links TRBV5-1 with TRBJ1-2; D ambiguous. Trimming pared 5 bases from V and 0 bases from J, leaving 8 bases between. Germline-derived CDR1 and CDR2 are SGHRS and YFSETQ. CDR3 length equals 13 residues. CDR3 nucleotides: TGCGCCAGCAGTTTTGATTCTAACTATGGCTACACCTTC. This sequence encodes CASSFDSNYGYTF.

This clonotype was observed many times. The chain employs TRBV24-1 and TRBJ2-5, with D perhaps matching TRBD1 (5 bases). The CDR3 extends over 16 amino acids. V was trimmed by 4 bases and J by 2 bases, leaving 16 bases between them. CDR1 KGHDR and CDR2 SFDVKD come from the germline V gene. CDR3 protein: CATSDSKQDSQETQYF. Written as DNA, the CDR3 is TGTGCCACCAGTGACTCGAAACAGGATTCACAAGAGACCCAGTACTTC.

The rearrangement links TRBV6-1 to TRBJ2-7, with TRBD2 matching 13 bases. This CDR3 contains 15 residues. V shed 4 bases, J shed 6 bases, and the junction held 6 bases outside the gene matches. Germline CDR1 MNHNS, CDR2 SASEGT. CDR3 in amino acids: CASSGGLAGAREQYF. The CDR3 DNA is TGTGCCAGCAGTGGTGGACTAGCGGGAGCTCGCGAGCAGTACTTC.

The CDR3, as DNA: TGTGCCTCGAGGGGACAGGACATCTATGGCTACACCTTC. This gives the protein CASRGQDIYGYTF. The rearrangement uses TRBV10-3 and TRBJ1-2; 8 bases fit TRBD1. The CDR3 totals 13 residues. Trimming at V came to 11 bases and at J to 4 bases, leaving 9 bases not matched to a gene. Germline V lookup: CDR1 ENHRY, CDR2 SYGVKD.

Details on this clonotype: A far bigger clonotype differs at one base, so this is likely a read error. As the CDR3 is not closed by the conserved phenylalanine or tryptophan, this likely results from a read error. The J gene is TRBJ1-4, the V gene TRBV7-8, with D unresolved. Germline CDR1 reads SGHVS; CDR2 reads FQNEAQ. Trimming took off 1 base at V and 7 bases at J, with 7 bases between the two ends. The length of the CDR3 is 13 residues. The CDR3 nucleotides read TGTGCCAGCAGCTTAGTACCCCTTGAAAAACTGTTTTCT. This codes for CASSLVPLEKLFS.

This clonotype has ten or more counts. V and J are TRBV18 and TRBJ1-1; D not resolved. Germline-derived CDR1 and CDR2 are KGHSH and LQKENI. V lost 0 bases to trimming and J lost 1 base, with 3 bases between them. The CDR3 sequence is 13 residues long. The CDR3 DNA reads TGTGCCAGCTCACCACCGGGGAACACTGAAGCTTTCTTT. Its translation is CASSPPGNTEAFF.

With respect to this clonotype: A much larger clonotype is one base distant, so this may be a read error. A read error is likely, as this CDR3 ends without the conserved phenylalanine or tryptophan. The chain joins TRBV25-1 to TRBJ1-1; 7 bases align to TRBD1. The germline V gene has CDR1 MGHDK and CDR2 SYGVNS. The CDR3 runs 15 residues. CDR3 region: CASSVGQQLNAEAFC. CDR3 sequence (DNA): TGTGCCAGCAGTGTGGGACAGCAACTGAACGCTGAAGCTTTCTGT.

This clonotype was seen ten or more times. This chain links TRBV6-1 with TRBJ2-3, with unresolved D. The CDR3 is 13 amino acids. V was clipped by 3 bases and J by 0 bases, with 4 bases between them. CDR1 is MNHNS, CDR2 SASEGT, per germline. CDR3 protein: CASSDHSTDTQYF. CDR3 nucleotides: TGTGCCAGCAGTGACCACAGCACAGATACGCAGTATTTT.

Only a few counts were recorded for this clonotype. Compared with germline, one end of the junction differs, possibly owing to a read error. The chain uses TRBV7-2 and TRBJ2-3, with 9 bases aligning to TRBD2. The length of the CDR3 is 14 residues. From germline, CDR1 is SGHTA and CDR2 FQGNSA. CDR3 nucleotide sequence: TGTGCCAGCAGCTACGGGACTAGCAGAGATACGCAGTATTTT. It specifies CASSYGTSRDTQYF. Together with reference TRBV7-2 and TRBJ2-3, the CDR3 gives the full variable domain: GAGVSQSPSNKVTEKGKDVELRCDPISGHTALYWYRQSLGQGLEFLIYFQGNSAPDKSGLPSDRFSAERTGGSVSTLTIQRTQQEDSAVYLCASSYGTSRDTQYFGPGTRLTVL.

This clonotype was recorded many times. The chain employs TRBV7-2 and TRBJ2-1; D remains unclear. Between the trimmed V and J ends, which lost 5 bases and 2 bases, there was a span of 7 bases. This CDR3 region has 13 residues. Germline V gene data show CDR1 as SGHTA and CDR2 as FQGNSA. CDR3 residues: CASSPRPYNEQFF. The CDR3 DNA reads TGTGCCAGCAGCCCCCGGCCCTACAATGAGCAGTTCTTC.

This clonotype has a count of ten or more. The chain recombines TRBV28 with TRBJ2-7; unclear D gene. Germline V gives CDR1 MDHEN, CDR2 SYDVKM. Trimming pared 10 bases from V and 2 bases from J, leaving 15 bases between. This CDR3 has 13 amino acids. As DNA, the CDR3 is TGTGCCACTACCAGGATCGAACCCTACGAGCAGTACTTC. Translated: CATTRIEPYEQYF.

About this clonotype itself: This likely comes from a read error, as the CDR3 has no conserved phenylalanine or tryptophan at its end. The DNA is left out, because the CDR3 cannot be placed on it with certainty; the CDR3 is given as TCRdb lists it. The rearrangement joins TRBV7-9 to TRBJ2-2; the D call TRBD2 from the table was never checked on the DNA. Germline CDR1 SEHNR, CDR2 FQNEAQ (reference sequence). 14 amino acids form the CDR3, both terminal residues included. CDR3 amino acids: CASRRGGDTGELFL.